This T cell receptor beta chain was recovered during a study of cytomegalovirus exposure and HLA in healthy donors. The study, taken as a whole, reports: The authors assumed roughly uniform sequencing depth across donors for presence/absence analyses. V- and J-gene trimming of TCR beta was linked (in a later analysis) to a missense DCLRE1C variant. There were some public TCRs occurring in many donors, but most TCR sequences were rare.

CDR3 size: 16 residues. Per the germline V gene, CDR1 is SNHLY and CDR2 is FYNNEI. Trimming left V 6 bases short and J 3 bases short, with 17 bases between. In regard to this clone: Its target is unknown.

Primers for the PCR totalled 60 Vbeta and 13 Jbeta. Generated by immunoSEQ multiplex PCR, the TCRdb table keeps only in-frame clones and is missing some. The sample contains about 200,000 clones, around 75% of which appear only once. The rearrangement uses TRBV2 and TRBJ1-4, with a weak D call TRBD1 (6 bases). This clonotype originated in a woman in her 30s in good health and CMV-seronegative. The sequenced material came from PBMCs. In DNA form, the CDR3 reads TGTGCCAGCAGCCGGGAGGCAGGGGCTGCTAATGAAAAACTGTTTTTT. Residues: CASSREAGAANEKLFF.